The clone carrying this T cell receptor beta chain appeared many times. Its specificity is not known. The data were taken from a study of molecular identifiers for immune sequencing clone quantification. Bulk libraries came from a prior protocol with listed TCR primers. TCRdb reprocessed the PCR reads via MiXCR and lists one record per CDR3 protein. The sample lists 60,000 to 70,000 distinct CDR3 sequences, 15% to 20% occurring once. General study results and limits: Even with 800,000 to 1,000,000 naive cells present, spiked Jurkat TCR RNA from one cell was reportedly detectable. Clones above 20 RNA copies contained over 97% of effector molecules but under 1% of naive ones.

The sample comprised naive CD8+ T cells from blood, with Jurkat cell RNA spiked in. The subset here: FACS-sorted CD8+CD4-CCR7+CD45RA+ naive T cells. The sequence was obtained from a human donor in good health. Some libraries in this study had Jurkat cell RNA spiked in.

The CDR3 region has the DNA TGTGCCACCAGCCCCAGCGGGAAAGCCAAAAACATTCAGTACTTC. Its translation is CATSPSGKAKNIQYF. The gene calls are TRBV15 and TRBJ2-4, with 7 bases aligning to TRBD2. The CDR3 is 15 residues long. After removal of 5 bases from V and 0 bases from J, the junction contained 4 bases not matched to a gene. CDR1 and CDR2 (germline): LNHNV, YYDKDF (reference sequence). Full variable domain (remainder filled in from reference TRBV15 and TRBJ2-4): DAMVIQNPRYQVTQFGKPVTLSCSQTLNHNVMYWYQQKSSQAPKLLFHYYDKDFNNEADTPDNFQSRRPNTSFCFLDIRSPGLGDTAMYLCATSPSGKAKNIQYFGAGTRLSVL.